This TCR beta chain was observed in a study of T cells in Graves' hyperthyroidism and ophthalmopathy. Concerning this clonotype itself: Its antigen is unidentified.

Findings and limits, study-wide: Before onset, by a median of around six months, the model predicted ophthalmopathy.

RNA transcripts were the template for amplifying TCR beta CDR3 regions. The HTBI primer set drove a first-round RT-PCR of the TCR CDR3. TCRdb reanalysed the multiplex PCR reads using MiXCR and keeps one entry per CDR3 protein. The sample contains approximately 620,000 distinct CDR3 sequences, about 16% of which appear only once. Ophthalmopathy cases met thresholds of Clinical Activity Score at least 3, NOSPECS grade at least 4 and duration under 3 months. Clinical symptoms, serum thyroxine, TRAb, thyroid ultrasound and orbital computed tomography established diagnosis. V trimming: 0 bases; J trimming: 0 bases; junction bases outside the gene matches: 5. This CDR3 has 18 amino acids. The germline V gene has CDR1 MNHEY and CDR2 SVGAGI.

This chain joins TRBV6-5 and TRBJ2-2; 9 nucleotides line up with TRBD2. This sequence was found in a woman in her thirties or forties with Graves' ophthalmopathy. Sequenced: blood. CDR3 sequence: CASSYSMASGTNTGELFF. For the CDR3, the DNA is TGTGCCAGCAGTTACTCGATGGCTAGCGGGACGAACACCGGGGAGCTGTTTTTT.